This T cell receptor (beta chain) is drawn from a study of shared clonotypes between healthy human individuals. Donors were healthy HIV-negative adults without recently reported acute infections or vaccinations. The authors divided CD4+ cells into CD45RA+ naive and CD45RA-negative memory subsets. It was about 210 ng DNA, about 30,000 T cell genomes, that sorted-subset replicate PCRs used. Libraries were prepared by immunoSEQ multiplex PCR; TCRdb keeps only in-frame clonotypes and omits some of them. The sample yields a few million clones, under 97% seen once. This clone was seen just once. This CDR3 has 12 residues. The V gene's germline CDR1 is SGHRS and CDR2 YFSETQ. Trimming took off 5 bases at V and 6 bases at J, with 12 bases between the two ends.

This clonotype was sampled from a young man in good health. The chain has TRBV5-1 and TRBJ2-7; D unresolved. Sequencing was carried out using naive CD4+ T cells sorted from blood. Subset: CD45RA+ positively selected. CDR3 nucleotides: TGCGCCAGCAGTTACGAGACGAGCGAGCAGTACTTC. Its protein is CASSYETSEQYF. Supplemented by reference TRBV5-1 and TRBJ2-7, the full variable domain reads KAGVTQTPRYLIKTRGQQVTLSCSPISGHRSVSWYQQTPGQGLQFLFEYFSETQRNKGNFPGRFSGRQFSNSRSEMNVSTLELGDSALYLCASSYETSEQYFGPGTRLTVT.